Reported below is one T cell receptor beta chain. This entry is derived from a study of T cell responses to AZD1222 COVID-19 vaccine. Clones were sequenced by immunoSEQ multiplex PCR, and TCRdb holds only the in-frame ones, with some missing. Here the sample spans roughly 100,000 clones, 86% being singletons. Per germline, CDR1 SGHNT and CDR2 YYREEE (reference sequence). The CDR3 consists of 15 residues. V gave up 0 bases and J gave up 4 bases, with 13 bases separating them. Source: peripheral blood, taken 28 days after the second dose of the MenACWY control vaccine. The V call is TRBV5-4, the J call TRBJ1-2, with D possibly TRBD1 on 6 matching bases. The clonotype originates from an adult who received the MenACWY meningococcal vaccine as a control. The CDR3 is CASSLVSATGYGYTF. As DNA, the CDR3 is TGTGCCAGCAGCTTGGTTTCCGCGACAGGCTATGGCTACACCTTC.